This T cell receptor (beta chain) stems from a study of graft-versus-host responses after intestinal transplantation. Study-wide background: Transplantation in recipients was multivisceral, liver-intestinal, or isolated intestinal. Tacrolimus and steroids were given for about 3 years to all recipients after anti-thymocyte globulin induction.

This CDR3 has 15 amino acids. Trimming took 6 bases from V and 1 from J, leaving 15 bases between them. From germline, CDR1 is MNHNS and CDR2 SASEGT. Method: immunoSEQ multiplex PCR; TCRdb's copy keeps in-frame clones and lacks some. The data hold tens of thousands of clones, with around nine tenths observed a single time. As concerns this clone: What it binds is unknown.

Study-wide results and limits: Graft-donor T cell macrochimerism in patients accompanied high graft-versus-host to host-versus-graft clonal ratios in allografts.

The material was unstimulated CD8+ T cells sorted from spleen or lymph node cells, obtained before transplant. V usage is TRBV6-1 and J usage is TRBJ1-1; D might be TRBD1 (5 bases). This clonotype was sampled from a human donor who was the organ donor for an intestinal transplant. The CDR3, as DNA: TGTGCCAGCAGCGGGACCGATACTTCGAACACTGAAGCTTTCTTT. Encoded protein: CASSGTDTSNTEAFF.